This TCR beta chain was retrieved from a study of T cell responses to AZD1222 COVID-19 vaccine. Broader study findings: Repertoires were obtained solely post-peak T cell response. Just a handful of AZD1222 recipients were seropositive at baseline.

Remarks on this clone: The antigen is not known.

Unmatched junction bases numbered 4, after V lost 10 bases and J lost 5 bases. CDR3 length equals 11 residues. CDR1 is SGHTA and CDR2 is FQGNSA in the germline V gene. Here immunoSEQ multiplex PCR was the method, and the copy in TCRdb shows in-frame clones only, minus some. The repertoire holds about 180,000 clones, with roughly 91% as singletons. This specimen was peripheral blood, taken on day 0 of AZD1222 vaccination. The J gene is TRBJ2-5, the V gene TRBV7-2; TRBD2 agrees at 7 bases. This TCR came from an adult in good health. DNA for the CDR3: TGTGCCACCCGGGGGGAGGAGACCCAGTACTTC. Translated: CATRGEETQYF.